A single sample is the source of the 32 T cell receptor beta chains below, sequenced in a study of blood T cell repertoires in COVID-19. Measured with immunoSEQ multiplex PCR; TCRdb has only the in-frame clones, and not every one. The profile shows more than 200,000 clones, less than 85% of them singletons. The specimen was peripheral blood. These receptors came from a woman older than 75 with active or convalescent COVID-19.

The chain joins TRBV7-8 to TRBJ1-4; D is ambiguous. With 3 bases removed from V and 11 bases from J, the gap between germline ends came to 10 bases. The germline CDR1 and CDR2 sequences are SGHVS and FQNEAQ. CDR3 length: 12 residues. The CDR3 here is CASSLTGSKLFF. CDR3 bases: TGTGCCAGCAGCTTGACGGGGAGCAAACTGTTTTTT.

J is TRBJ1-1 and V is TRBV4-1, with no clear D. Trimming took 0 bases from V and 5 from J, leaving 7 bases between them. Germline assignment: CDR1 MGHRA and CDR2 YSYEKL. The CDR3 extends over 13 amino acids. CDR3 region: CASSQDWATEAFF. The CDR3 DNA reads TGCGCCAGCAGCCAAGATTGGGCAACTGAAGCTTTCTTT.

The chain employs TRBV18 and TRBJ1-3, with 7 bases matching TRBD1. CDR1 is KGHSH, CDR2 LQKENI, per germline. After removal of 0 bases from V and 4 bases from J, the junction contained 6 bases not matched to a gene. The CDR3 is made up of 16 amino acids. CDR3 sequence (DNA): TGTGCCAGCTCACCACCGGAGGGGGCGCGGGGAAACACCATATATTTT. Protein: CASSPPEGARGNTIYF.

V usage is TRBV20-1 and J usage is TRBJ2-2; D possibly uses TRBD1 or TRBD2 (6 bases each). The V end was cut by 3 bases, the J end by 3 bases, with 11 bases between. CDR1 is DFQATT and CDR2 is SNEGSKA in the germline V gene (reference sequence). This CDR3 region has 14 residues. CDR3 DNA: TGCAGTGCTAGTGGGGGGCTATACACCGGGGAGCTGTTTTTT. Its protein is CSASGGLYTGELFF.

This chain links TRBV28 with TRBJ2-1; the match to TRBD2 covers 7 bases. The CDR3 has 15 residues. The germline CDR1 and CDR2 sequences are MDHEN and SYDVKM. Trimming took 7 bases from V and 5 from J; bases not matched to a gene: 11. The CDR3 spells CASTPPSGGDNEQFF. The CDR3 DNA reads TGTGCCAGCACCCCCCCTTCGGGGGGAGACAATGAGCAGTTCTTC.

The chain carries TRBV28 and TRBJ1-6, with 7 bases identical to TRBD1. J gave up 7 bases and V 6 bases, and 9 bases lay outside the gene matches. The germline gives CDR1 MDHEN, CDR2 SYDVKM. The CDR3 runs 15 residues. CDR3 sequence (DNA): TGTGCCAGCAGGGGAGAGGGGGCGCGAAATTCACCCCTCCACTTT. Translation gives CASRGEGARNSPLHF.

This chain links TRBV10-3 with TRBJ1-3; 10 nucleotides match TRBD1. Germline-derived CDR1 and CDR2 are ENHRY and SYGVKD. This CDR3 comprises 16 residues. The ends lost 5 bases at V and 2 bases at J; junction bases unmatched: 6. This chain's CDR3 is CAISRTGTGAGNTIYF. The CDR3 DNA reads as TGTGCCATCAGTCGGACGGGGACAGGGGCTGGAAACACCATATATTTT.

This chain connects TRBV10-3 to TRBJ1-1, with no clear D. Germline V gene sequence: CDR1 ENHRY, CDR2 SYGVKD. The ends were cut back, 3 bases at V and 1 base at J, with 3 bases in the middle. The CDR3 length is 12 residues. The CDR3 sequence is CAISEQNTEAFF. As DNA, the CDR3 is TGTGCCATCAGTGAACAGAACACTGAAGCTTTCTTT.

V is TRBV7-9 and J is TRBJ2-1; TRBD2 matches at 8 bases. Germline V gene lookup returns CDR1 SEHNR and CDR2 FQNEAQ (reference sequence). There are 14 residues in the CDR3. Trimming removed 7 bases from V and 2 bases from J; junction bases left unmatched: 4. For the CDR3, the DNA is TGTGCCAGCAAGCCAGCGGGGGCCTACAATGAGCAGTTCTTC. Protein sequence: CASKPAGAYNEQFF.

The chain uses TRBV5-1 and TRBJ1-2, with 7 bases fitting TRBD1. Germline assignment: CDR1 SGHRS and CDR2 YFSETQ. V shed 0 bases, J shed 3 bases, and the junction held 2 bases outside the gene matches. The CDR3 sequence is 14 residues long. The CDR3 sequence: CASSLVGTDYGYTF. The DNA of the CDR3 is TGCGCCAGCAGCTTGGTCGGGACAGACTATGGCTACACCTTC.

The chain joins TRBV9 to TRBJ2-5, with 8 bases identical to TRBD2. V lost 4 bases, J lost 3 bases, and 5 bases stayed unmatched. This CDR3 is built from 14 residues. Germline CDR1 is SGDLS and CDR2 is YYNGEE. The CDR3: CASSYSLAEETQYF. The CDR3 nucleotides are TGTGCCAGCAGCTACTCACTAGCGGAAGAGACCCAGTACTTC.

This rearrangement joins TRBV19 to TRBJ1-3; 8 positions match TRBD1. Germline assignment: CDR1 LNHDA and CDR2 SQIVND (reference sequence). The CDR3 sequence is 15 residues long. After removal of 4 bases from V and 4 bases from J, the junction contained 6 bases not matched to a gene. CDR3 region: CASSTGTGDGNTIYF. The CDR3 DNA sequence: TGTGCCAGTAGTACTGGGACAGGAGACGGAAACACCATATATTTT.

This clone was recorded once. This chain uses TRBV12-3 or TRBV12-4 with TRBJ1-2; no definite D call. V was trimmed by 1 base and J by 8 bases, leaving 11 bases between them. The CDR3 extends over 13 amino acids. The CDR3 coding sequence is TGTGCCAGCAGTTTAGAGGGAGGCTACGGCTACACCTTC. This translates into CASSLEGGYGYTF.

The rearrangement links TRBV27 to TRBJ2-6; D remains ambiguous. Deletions cut 1 base from V and 1 base from J, with 11 bases between. CDR1 is MNHEY and CDR2 is SMNVEV in the germline V gene (reference sequence). The CDR3 spans 17 residues. The CDR3 coding sequence is TGTGCCAGCAGTTTATGGGCTGTTGGGTCTGGGGCCAACGTCCTGACTTTC. It translates to CASSLWAVGSGANVLTF. Together with reference TRBV27 and TRBJ2-6, the CDR3 gives the full variable domain: EAQVTQNPRYLITVTGKKLTVTCSQNMNHEYMSWYRQDPGLGLRQIYYSMNVEVTDKGDVPEGYKVSRKEKRNFPLILESPSPNQTSLYFCASSLWAVGSGANVLTFGAGSRLTVL.

V gene TRBV15 combines with J gene TRBJ1-4, with 9 bases that match TRBD1. V was clipped by 5 bases and J by 6 bases; unmatched bases: 7. Germline V gene sequence: CDR1 LNHNV, CDR2 YYDKDF (reference sequence). The CDR3 extends over 15 amino acids. The CDR3 region has the DNA TGTGCCACCAGCCCCAGGGGGGACAGGGATGAAAAACTGTTTTTT. Protein product: CATSPRGDRDEKLFF.

The V call is TRBV15, the J call TRBJ1-3; D is unresolved. Germline values: CDR1 LNHNV, CDR2 YYDKDF (reference sequence). Trimming stripped 8 bases from V and 0 bases from J, with 14 bases between. This CDR3 has 15 amino acids. This CDR3 reads CATRRDVNSGNTIYF. As DNA, the CDR3 is TGTGCCACCCGAAGAGATGTCAACTCTGGAAACACCATATATTTT. Full variable domain (rest looked up from reference TRBV15 and TRBJ1-3): DAMVIQNPRYQVTQFGKPVTLSCSQTLNHNVMYWYQQKSSQAPKLLFHYYDKDFNNEADTPDNFQSRRPNTSFCFLDIRSPGLGDTAMYLCATRRDVNSGNTIYFGEGSWLTVV.

V is TRBV30 and J is TRBJ2-4; TRBD1 aligns across 8 bases. This CDR3 has 16 amino acids. The junction had 14 bases not matched to a gene; V was cut back by 0 bases and J by 10 bases. The germline CDR1 and CDR2 sequences are GTSNPN and SVGIG (reference sequence). The CDR3 DNA reads as TGTGCCTGGAGTGTTAGGCAGGGGGCGCGAGGACATATTCAGTACTTC. It specifies CAWSVRQGARGHIQYF. The full variable domain, in which reference TRBV30 and TRBJ2-4 provide the parts outside the CDR3, is SQTIHQWPATLVQPVGSPLSLECTVEGTSNPNLYWYRQAAGRGLQLLFYSVGIGQISSEVPQNLSASRPQDRQFILSSKKLLLSDSGFYLCAWSVRQGARGHIQYFGAGTRLSVL.

J is TRBJ1-6 and V is TRBV13, with 7 bases fitting TRBD1. There are 15 residues in the CDR3. V lost 2 bases to trimming and J lost 8 bases; unmatched junction nucleotides: 6. CDR1 is PRHDT and CDR2 is FYEKMQ in the germline V gene (reference sequence). Here the CDR3 reads CASSLKGQYDSPLHF. The CDR3 DNA reads as TGTGCCAGCAGCTTAAAGGGACAGTATGATTCACCCCTCCACTTT.

This clone was observed a few times. The chain joins TRBV18 to TRBJ1-3, with 7 positions matching TRBD1. CDR1 and CDR2 (germline): KGHSH, LQKENI. CDR3 size: 16 residues. The J segment lost 0 bases and the V segment lost 3 bases, leaving 5 bases of the junction unmatched. The chain's CDR3 is CASSPSTGFSGNTIYF. CDR3 nucleotides: TGTGCCAGCTCACCCTCGACAGGGTTCTCTGGAAACACCATATATTTT.

This chain connects TRBV11-2 to TRBJ2-5; tentatively, D is TRBD2 (5 bases). The CDR3 runs 15 residues. Trimming left V 4 bases short and J 5 bases short, with 17 bases between. Germline V gene sequence: CDR1 SGHAT, CDR2 FQNNGV. CDR3 nucleotides: TGTGCCAGCAGCTCAGGACGGTCCGGGGTCGAGACCCAGTACTTC. Protein: CASSSGRSGVETQYF.

This chain links TRBV9 with TRBJ2-7; 9 nucleotides line up with TRBD1. Germline V gives CDR1 SGDLS, CDR2 YYNGEE. V gave up 2 bases and J gave up 1 base; unmatched junction bases: 7. This CDR3 has 16 amino acids. DNA of the CDR3: TGTGCCAGCAGCGTTGGGACAGGGATGGGGTCCTACGAGCAGTACTTC. Translated: CASSVGTGMGSYEQYF.

This clone was seen once. The rearrangement uses TRBV28 and TRBJ1-3; D is ambiguous. The CDR3 consists of 15 residues. V shed 6 bases and J shed 3 bases, with 15 bases lying between them. Looked up from germline, CDR1 is MDHEN and CDR2 is SYDVKM. CDR3 bases: TGTGCCAGCAGATCCCGGGTAACAAGTGGAAACACCATATATTTT. It yields the protein CASRSRVTSGNTIYF.

The chain combines TRBV3-1 (or the pseudogene TRBV3-2) with TRBJ2-7, with D perhaps matching TRBD2 (6 bases). Trimming took off 4 bases at V and 2 bases at J, with 12 bases between the two ends. This CDR3 is built from 14 residues. Looked up from germline, CDR1 is LGHDT and CDR2 is YNNKEL (reference sequence). The CDR3 loop reads CASSLSGTAYEQYF. The CDR3 DNA follows: TGTGCCAGCAGCCTTAGCGGTACAGCCTACGAGCAGTACTTC.

The V gene is TRBV4-1, the J gene TRBJ1-5; 8 positions match TRBD1. This CDR3 spans 17 amino acids. Unmatched junction bases numbered 13, after V lost 5 bases and J lost 4 bases. CDR1 and CDR2 (germline): MGHRA, YSYEKL. CDR3 sequence: CASSFRQGRNQNQPQHF. The CDR3, as DNA: TGCGCCAGCAGCTTCCGACAGGGGCGGAATCAGAATCAGCCCCAGCATTTT.

Only a few counts were recorded for this clone. The V gene is TRBV2, the J gene TRBJ2-5; 7 nucleotides line up with TRBD2. Germline CDR1 and CDR2: SNHLY and FYNNEI. The V and J ends lost 3 bases and 3 bases, in that order; junction bases with no gene match: 7. The CDR3 spans 15 residues. CDR3: CASSELRLAEETQYF. Here the CDR3 DNA reads TGTGCCAGCAGTGAGCTCCGTCTAGCGGAAGAGACCCAGTACTTC.

This clone has only one observation. The chain couples TRBV3-1 (or the pseudogene TRBV3-2) to TRBJ1-1, with D perhaps matching TRBD1 (6 bases). The germline V and J ends were trimmed by 4 bases and 2 bases, with 8 bases remaining between them. Germline CDR1 and CDR2: LGHDT and YNNKEL (reference sequence). The CDR3 consists of 13 residues. The CDR3 DNA reads TGTGCCAGCAGCCGGGACATAAACACTGAAGCTTTCTTT. It encodes CASSRDINTEAFF.

The rearrangement links TRBV15 to TRBJ1-1, with D perhaps TRBD1 (6 bases). This CDR3 is built from 16 residues. Germline V gene lookup returns CDR1 LNHNV and CDR2 YYDKDF (reference sequence). The germline V and J ends were trimmed by 0 bases and 0 bases, with 11 bases remaining between them. CDR3 loop: CATSRERGALNTEAFF. CDR3 DNA sequence: TGTGCCACCAGCAGAGAACGGGGGGCATTGAACACTGAAGCTTTCTTT.

The rearrangement links TRBV6-5 to TRBJ2-5; 14 positions match TRBD2. Germline lookup yields CDR1 MNHEY and CDR2 SVGAGI. The length of the CDR3 is 16 residues. Trimming cost V 3 bases and J 4 bases; bases outside gene matches: 4. CDR3 coding DNA: TGTGCCAGCAGTTATACCGGGACTAGCGGGAGAGAGACCCAGTACTTC. Translating gives CASSYTGTSGRETQYF.

The chain combines TRBV7-9 with TRBJ2-7; D might be TRBD2 (5 bases). V lost 3 bases and J 6 bases, leaving 15 bases between the germline ends. Looked up from germline, CDR1 is SEHNR and CDR2 is FQNEAQ (reference sequence). The CDR3 has 14 amino acids. CDR3 sequence reads: CASSFEGVLGEQYF. The DNA for the CDR3 is TGTGCCAGCAGCTTTGAGGGAGTCCTTGGCGAGCAGTACTTC. Supplemented by reference TRBV7-9 and TRBJ2-7, the full variable domain reads DTGVSQNPRHKITKRGQNVTFRCDPISEHNRLYWYRQTLGQGPEFLTYFQNEAQLEKSRLLSDRFSAERPKGSFSTLEIQRTEQGDSAMYLCASSFEGVLGEQYFGPGTRLTVT.

This clone was observed once. The rearrangement links TRBV5-4 to TRBJ2-2; D is perhaps TRBD1 (6 bases). Per the germline V gene, CDR1 is SGHNT and CDR2 is YYREEE (reference sequence). The CDR3 consists of 15 residues. V shed 6 bases and J shed 3 bases, with 15 bases lying between them. CDR3 protein: CASTSPRQDTGELFF. CDR3 DNA sequence: TGTGCCAGCACCTCCCCGAGACAGGACACCGGGGAGCTGTTTTTT.

There are a few counts of this clone. This chain links TRBV12-2 with TRBJ1-1; the DNA was not used to check the table's D call, TRBD1. TRBV12-2 represents a pseudogene. The CDR3 sequence is 12 residues long. As DNA, the CDR3 is TGTGCAAGTCGCTTGACCGGACAGGGCCCTTTCTTT. Translating it yields CASRLTGQGPFF.

The rearrangement links TRBV19 to TRBJ2-1, with 14 positions matching TRBD2. The CDR3 runs to 16 residues. CDR1 and CDR2 (germline): LNHDA, SQIVND (reference sequence). V lost 7 bases, J lost 9 bases, and 11 bases stayed unmatched. This CDR3 reads CASKPPGLAGVSEQFF. For the CDR3, the DNA is TGTGCCAGTAAACCGCCGGGACTAGCGGGAGTGTCTGAGCAGTTCTTC.